Listed here are 30 T cell receptor beta chains from one sample, sequenced in a study of T cells in Graves' hyperthyroidism and ophthalmopathy. RNA transcripts were the template for amplifying TCR beta CDR3 regions. An initial round of RT-PCR targeting the TCR CDR3 relied on the HTBI primer set. TCRdb called the multiplex PCR reads again in MiXCR, with one record for every CDR3 protein. The repertoire includes 480,000 or so distinct CDR3 sequences, around 15% of them detected once, and around a sixth sits in the top ten. The specimen sequenced was blood. The source of these receptors is a woman between 18 and 29 years old with Graves' hyperthyroidism.

Many counts were recorded for this clonotype. V and J are TRBV3-1 and TRBJ2-7; D gene ambiguous. Germline CDR1 is LGHDT and CDR2 is YNNKEL (reference sequence). Trimming removed 0 bases at V and 0 bases at J, with 6 bases between. The CDR3 extends over 14 amino acids. The CDR3 region is CASSQESSSYEQYF. Here the CDR3 DNA reads TGTGCCAGCAGCCAAGAGTCCAGCTCCTACGAGCAGTACTTC.

This clonotype came up many times. The chain combines TRBV12-3 or TRBV12-4 with TRBJ1-2; D is unclear. This CDR3 contains 16 residues. V shed 4 bases and J shed 3 bases, with 18 bases lying between them. CDR3 coding DNA: TGTGCCAGCAGTTCCTGGGGTAGGGAAATCGACTATGGCTACACCTTC. Translated, it gives CASSSWGREIDYGYTF.

The sample holds a few counts of this clonotype. CDR3 amino acids: CSAHSGRQGSYGYTF. CDR3 in DNA: TGCAGTGCCCACTCGGGCAGACAGGGGAGTTACGGCTACACCTTC. The chain uses TRBV20-1 and TRBJ1-2, with 8 bases that match TRBD1. This CDR3 is 15 amino acids long. V shed 6 bases and J 8 bases; nucleotides not matched to a gene: 17. CDR1 and CDR2 from the germline V gene are DFQATT and SNEGSKA (reference sequence).

This clonotype was counted at least ten times. V and J are TRBV19 and TRBJ2-2; D gene ambiguous. The CDR3 totals 11 residues. Deletions cut 3 bases from V and 4 bases from J, with 0 bases between. The germline CDR1 and CDR2 sequences are LNHDA and SQIVND (reference sequence). The CDR3, as DNA: TGTGCCAGTAGTATCACCGGGGAGCTGTTTTTT. Its protein product is CASSITGELFF.

The gene calls are TRBV19 and TRBJ1-1; no clear D. The CDR3 has 13 residues. Per germline, CDR1 LNHDA and CDR2 SQIVND (reference sequence). Trimming removed 6 bases at V and 2 bases at J, with 10 bases between. CDR3 residues: CASSIVRNTEAFF. Written as DNA, the CDR3 is TGTGCCAGTAGCATCGTCAGAAACACTGAAGCTTTCTTT. The full variable domain, completed using reference TRBV19 and TRBJ1-1, is DGGITQSPKYLFRKEGQNVTLSCEQNLNHDAMYWYRQDPGQGLRLIYYSQIVNDFQKGDIAEGYSVSREKKESFPLTVTSAQKNPTAFYLCASSIVRNTEAFFGQGTRLTVV.

This clonotype was picked up a small number of times. For the CDR3, the DNA is TGCGCCAGCCGGACTAGCGGGAGCCACGAGCAGTACTTC. It yields the protein CASRTSGSHEQYF. J is TRBJ2-7 and V is TRBV5-1; the match to TRBD2 covers 13 bases. V gave up 7 bases and J gave up 5 bases; unmatched junction bases: 3. The CDR3 consists of 13 residues. CDR1 SGHRS and CDR2 YFSETQ come from the germline V gene.

This chain joins TRBV5-1 and TRBJ2-1; maybe TRBD2 (5 bases). The CDR3 runs to 14 residues. Trimming removed 4 bases from V and 8 bases from J, with 16 bases in between. The germline V gene encodes CDR1 SGHRS and CDR2 YFSETQ. The CDR3 DNA reads TGCGCCAGCAGCCTGACTTACCCCGGGGATGAGCAGTTCTTC. It codes for CASSLTYPGDEQFF. Combining the CDR3 with reference TRBV5-1 and TRBJ2-1 gives the whole variable domain KAGVTQTPRYLIKTRGQQVTLSCSPISGHRSVSWYQQTPGQGLQFLFEYFSETQRNKGNFPGRFSGRQFSNSRSEMNVSTLELGDSALYLCASSLTYPGDEQFFGPGTRLTVL.

This clonotype was picked up a small number of times. The chain recombines TRBV29-1 with TRBJ2-7; 8 bases are shared with TRBD2. Losses at the gene ends were 7 bases for V and 2 bases for J; bases not matched to a gene: 7. CDR3 length: 13 amino acids. Germline V gene data show CDR1 as SQVTM and CDR2 as ANQGSEA. CDR3 sequence (DNA): TGCAGCGCCCAAACTAGCGGCCCCTACGAGCAGTACTTC. Translated: CSAQTSGPYEQYF.

There are many counts of this clonotype. This CDR3 is CASSPEEYTYNEQFF. In DNA, the CDR3 is TGTGCCAGCTCACCGGAGGAGTATACGTACAATGAGCAGTTCTTC. The chain has TRBV18 and TRBJ2-1, with D possibly matching TRBD2 (5 bases). This CDR3 has 15 residues. CDR1 is KGHSH and CDR2 is LQKENI in the germline V gene. Trimming left V 3 bases short and J 4 bases short, with 13 bases between.

This clonotype was counted ten times or more. CDR3 amino acids: CASSPGQGRSDTEAFF. CDR3 in DNA: TGTGCCAGTAGTCCGGGACAGGGGCGATCTGACACTGAAGCTTTCTTT. The V call is TRBV19, the J call TRBJ1-1, with TRBD1 matching 10 bases. Germline V gene data show CDR1 as LNHDA and CDR2 as SQIVND (reference sequence). The trim removed 5 bases at V and 3 bases at J, leaving 9 bases unmatched. The CDR3 is made up of 16 amino acids.

This clonotype showed up many times. Written as DNA, the CDR3 is TGTGCCAGCAGTTCCCGCCAGCGGGGCGTAGGATACGAGCAGTACTTC. Encoded protein: CASSSRQRGVGYEQYF. This chain joins TRBV27 and TRBJ2-7; TRBD2 agrees at 7 bases. Trimming took 4 bases from V and 4 from J; bases not matched to a gene: 13. CDR1 is MNHEY and CDR2 is SMNVEV in the germline V gene (reference sequence). There are 16 residues in the CDR3.

This clonotype was recorded at least ten times. V is TRBV19 and J is TRBJ2-6; TRBD1 matches at 10 bases. The CDR3 extends over 15 amino acids. The junction had 1 base not matched to a gene; V was cut back by 6 bases and J by 2 bases. Germline V gene sequence: CDR1 LNHDA, CDR2 SQIVND (reference sequence). The CDR3 sequence is CASRDRGTGANVLTF. CDR3 bases: TGTGCCAGTAGGGACAGGGGGACTGGGGCCAACGTCCTGACTTTC.

This clonotype showed up many times. This rearrangement joins TRBV3-1 to TRBJ1-5; no clear D gene. Germline assignment: CDR1 LGHDT and CDR2 YNNKEL (reference sequence). The germline V and J ends were trimmed by 0 bases and 2 bases, with 17 bases remaining between them. This CDR3 is built from 18 residues. The DNA for the CDR3 is TGTGCCAGCAGCCAAGACCCGACAATCGTTTATGGCAATCAGCCCCAGCATTTT. Amino acids: CASSQDPTIVYGNQPQHF. The full variable domain, in which reference TRBV3-1 and TRBJ1-5 provide the parts outside the CDR3, is DTAVSQTPKYLVTQMGNDKSIKCEQNLGHDTMYWYKQDSKKFLKIMFSYNNKELIINETVPNRFSPKSPDKAHLNLHINSLELGDSAVYFCASSQDPTIVYGNQPQHFGDGTRLSIL.

Comments on this clonotype: With a much larger clone just one base away, this may be a read error. The gene calls are TRBV6-1 and TRBJ2-7; the D is unclear. V dropped 2 bases and J dropped 4 bases, with 15 bases sitting between them. The CDR3 has 15 residues. From germline, CDR1 is MNHNS and CDR2 SASEGT. The CDR3 nucleotides are TGTGCCAGCAGTGAATGGCAAGAAGTGGCTTACGAGCAGTACTTC. Amino acid sequence: CASSEWQEVAYEQYF.

This clonotype has a handful of counts. V gene TRBV11-3 combines with J gene TRBJ2-5, with TRBD1 identical over 7 bases. V shed 2 bases and J 5 bases; nucleotides not matched to a gene: 8. Germline V CDR1 and CDR2: SGHNT, YENEEA. The CDR3 is 15 residues long. In nucleotides, the CDR3 is TGTGCCAGCAGCTTAATAACAGGGGCCTGGGAGACCCAGTACTTC. Protein product: CASSLITGAWETQYF.

This clonotype was observed at least ten times. V usage is TRBV30 and J usage is TRBJ1-2; D may be TRBD1 (6 bases). This CDR3 is built from 14 residues. Trimming removed 3 bases at V and 1 base at J, with 12 bases between. Germline V gene data show CDR1 as GTSNPN and CDR2 as SVGIG (reference sequence). The CDR3 protein is CAWREDSFNYGYTF. CDR3 sequence (DNA): TGTGCCTGGAGGGAGGACAGCTTTAACTATGGCTACACCTTC.

This clonotype was picked up a small number of times. This chain uses TRBV7-9 with TRBJ2-2, with D possibly matching TRBD2 (5 bases). This CDR3 has 14 amino acids. Trimming left V 3 bases short and J 6 bases short, with 11 bases between. Per germline, CDR1 SEHNR and CDR2 FQNEAQ (reference sequence). For the CDR3, the DNA is TGTGCCAGCAGCTTTGAGTTAGCGCCCGGGGAGCTGTTTTTT. Amino acid sequence: CASSFELAPGELFF.

Ten or more counts support this clonotype. The chain links TRBV11-2 to TRBJ1-2; perhaps TRBD1 as D (5 bases). Trimming removed 5 bases from V and 2 bases from J, with 12 bases in between. CDR1 is SGHAT, CDR2 FQNNGV, per germline. This CDR3 has 14 amino acids. For the CDR3, the DNA is TGTGCCAGCAGCCCAAGGGACGGCAACTATGGCTACACCTTC. It codes for CASSPRDGNYGYTF.

This clonotype was seen at least ten times. The CDR3 DNA is TGTGCCAGCAGTAGGTCCCCAGATCAGCCCCAGCATTTT. Encoded protein: CASSRSPDQPQHF. The chain uses TRBV6-1 and TRBJ1-5; D ambiguous. This CDR3 comprises 13 residues. The V end was cut by 5 bases, the J end by 5 bases, with 10 bases between. Germline lookup yields CDR1 MNHNS and CDR2 SASEGT.

This clonotype has a count of ten or more. The rearrangement uses TRBV11-2 and TRBJ2-2, with D tentatively TRBD2 (6 bases). The V gene lost 3 bases and the J gene lost 6 bases, with 8 bases spanning the gap. The length of the CDR3 is 13 residues. Germline V gene lookup returns CDR1 SGHAT and CDR2 FQNNGV. For the CDR3, the DNA is TGTGCCAGCAGCTTCTGGGGGGCCGGGGAGCTGTTTTTT. It is translated as CASSFWGAGELFF.

This clonotype was detected many times. This chain connects TRBV6-1 to TRBJ2-5; D may be TRBD2 (6 bases). This CDR3 region has 14 residues. Germline-derived CDR1 and CDR2 are MNHNS and SASEGT. CDR3 DNA: TGTGGGATCCGGGGGACCGGAGGTCTAGAGACCCAGTACTTC. Its protein is CGIRGTGGLETQYF.

This clonotype appeared a few times. The V and J genes are TRBV19 and TRBJ1-2, with 7 bases lining up with TRBD1. Germline V gene data show CDR1 as LNHDA and CDR2 as SQIVND (reference sequence). This CDR3 has 17 residues. V shed 3 bases, J shed 6 bases, and the junction held 16 bases outside the gene matches. CDR3 in amino acids: CASSISPKRDSLNGYTF. The DNA for the CDR3 is TGTGCCAGTAGTATCAGCCCGAAGCGGGACAGCCTTAATGGCTACACCTTC.

A few counts support this clonotype. This chain uses TRBV27 with TRBJ1-5; possible D gene TRBD1, 5 bases. The germline V gene has CDR1 MNHEY and CDR2 SMNVEV (reference sequence). CDR3 size: 14 residues. V was shortened by 3 bases and J by 7 bases, with 13 bases between the two germline ends. The CDR3 nucleotides are TGTGCCAGCAGTTTTGGGGGAACAGGCCAGCCCCAGCATTTT. Residues: CASSFGGTGQPQHF.

CDR3 protein: CASSEYLGQDHGYTF. The CDR3 DNA reads as TGTGCCAGCAGTGAATACCTCGGACAGGACCATGGCTACACCTTC. The chain combines TRBV25-1 with TRBJ1-2; TRBD1 aligns across 7 bases. The germline CDR1 and CDR2 sequences are MGHDK and SYGVNS. V shed 0 bases, J shed 6 bases, and the junction held 7 bases outside the gene matches. This CDR3 spans 15 amino acids.

This clonotype has ten or more counts. The rearrangement joins TRBV30 to TRBJ1-2; D remains ambiguous. Trimming took off 3 bases at V and 2 bases at J, with 10 bases between the two ends. The CDR3 totals 13 residues. Germline V lookup: CDR1 GTSNPN, CDR2 SVGIG (reference sequence). This chain's CDR3 is CAWSRGSNYGYTF. As DNA, the CDR3 is TGTGCCTGGAGCCGAGGGAGCAACTATGGCTACACCTTC.

There are many counts of this clonotype. The V call is TRBV7-3, the J call TRBJ1-4; 9 nucleotides agree with TRBD1. Germline CDR1 is SGHTA and CDR2 is FQGTGA. V lost 2 bases, J lost 9 bases, and 10 bases stayed unmatched. CDR3 size: 16 residues. The CDR3 sequence is CASSLPGTGPLKKLFF. The CDR3 DNA follows: TGTGCCAGCAGCTTACCCGGGACAGGGCCCCTGAAAAAACTGTTTTTT.

The gene calls are TRBV27 and TRBJ1-2; 12 positions agree with TRBD1. CDR1 MNHEY and CDR2 SMNVEV come from the germline V gene (reference sequence). The V gene end was trimmed by 3 bases and the J gene end by 5 bases; junction bases not matched to a gene: 10. CDR3 length: 17 amino acids. CDR3 DNA sequence: TGTGCCAGCAGTTTGAGATGGGGACAGGGGGCAGGGTATGGCTACACCTTC. This sequence encodes CASSLRWGQGAGYGYTF.

In its sample, this clonotype was seen a few times. The chain carries TRBV24-1 and TRBJ2-3; D is perhaps TRBD2 (6 bases). Trimming stripped 4 bases from V and 6 bases from J, with 16 bases between. CDR3 length: 15 residues. Germline CDR1 reads KGHDR; CDR2 reads SFDVKD. The CDR3 DNA is TGTGCCACCAGTGAATCTAGCGCCCTACAGGATACGCAGTATTTT. Translated: CATSESSALQDTQYF.

The genes are TRBV24-1 and TRBJ2-1, with 12 bases aligning to TRBD1. With 10 bases clipped from V and 9 bases from J, the junction kept 6 bases outside the gene matches. The CDR3 consists of 13 residues. CDR1 and CDR2 from the germline V gene are KGHDR and SFDVKD. CDR3 in amino acids: CATGDRGPGEQFF. In DNA, the CDR3 is TGTGCCACGGGGGACAGGGGGCCGGGTGAGCAGTTCTTC.

This clonotype was recorded many times. The J gene is TRBJ2-3, the V gene TRBV6-2 or TRBV6-3, with 10 bases aligning to TRBD2. Germline assignment: CDR1 MNHEY and CDR2 SVGEGT. The CDR3 sequence is 14 residues long. V shed 6 bases and J 6 bases; nucleotides not matched to a gene: 6. The CDR3 DNA is TGTGCCAGCAGGTTAGCGGGAGGATCGGATACGCAGTATTTT. Its translation is CASRLAGGSDTQYF.